These T cell receptor beta chains were read from a single sample in a study of TIL therapy for anti-PD-1-resistant metastatic lung cancer. Data came from immunoSEQ multiplex PCR; TCRdb stores just in-frame clones and leaves some out. There are 12,000 or so clones in the sample; roughly 63% occur only once, and about 7% lies in the top ten. Material: tumor tissue, obtained at baseline. Source of these receptors: a person between 25 and 80 years old with non-small cell lung cancer. CDR3s include the opening cysteine and the closing phenylalanine or tryptophan. The order of the fields is clone size, V gene, J gene, D gene, CDR3 length, CDR3 DNA, CDR3 protein. D genes are given only for firm matches. The size of a clone is reported for some rows only, either as once, few or many, or as a class for expanded clones.

>.|TRBV7-8|TRBJ1-2|.|17
TGTGCCAGCAGCCTTAATCAAATGGACGGAACTAACTATGGCTACACCTTC
CASSLNQMDGTNYGYTF
>.|TRBV12-5|TRBJ2-2|.|15
TGTGCTAGTGGTTTGGGGCAGGGGAACACCGGGGAGCTGTTTTTT
CASGLGQGNTGELFF
>.|TRBV27|TRBJ1-1|.|16
TGTGCCAGCAGTTCACCTCCTCCGCCTTTGAACACTGAAGCTTTCTTT
CASSSPPPPLNTEAFF
>.|TRBV9|TRBJ2-2|.|16
TGTGCCAGCAGCGTTGGGACGACCGCGAACACCGGGGAGCTGTTTTTT
CASSVGTTANTGELFF
>few|TRBV7-2|TRBJ2-1|.|13
TGTGCCAGCAGCCTAGGTCCAGGGGATGAGCAGTTCTTC
CASSLGPGDEQFF
>.|TRBV7-6|TRBJ2-5|.|16
TGTGCCAGCAGCTTAGAGGGGCCGGCAGATGGGGAGACCCAGTACTTC
CASSLEGPADGETQYF
>.|TRBV5-6|TRBJ1-2|TRBD1|16
TGTGCCAGCAGCCCAAGGACAGGGTTTACCTCTGCATCCTACACCTTC
CASSPRTGFTSASYTF
>.|TRBV19|TRBJ1-1|.|14
TGTGCCAGTAGTACGGGGGGGGGCGACACTGAAGCTTTCTTT
CASSTGGGDTEAFF
>.|TRBV2|TRBJ2-3|TRBD2|16
TGTGCCAGCAGGGGACTAGCGAAAATTAGCACAGATACGCAGTATTTT
CASRGLAKISTDTQYF
>.|TRBV27|TRBJ2-7|.|14
TGTGCCATTCTCCCGTCAGGAGAGTTCTACGAGCAGTACTTC
CAILPSGEFYEQYF
>.|TRBV5-6|TRBJ1-5|.|15
TGTGCCAGCAGCCGACAAGAGATCAACAATCAGCCCCAGCATTTT
CASSRQEINNQPQHF
>few|TRBV30|TRBJ2-7|TRBD2|13
TGTGCCTGGAGTGTCGGGGGGACCTACGAGCAGTACTTC
CAWSVGGTYEQYF
>.|TRBV29-1|TRBJ2-7|TRBD2|17
TGCAGCGTTGAAGACATAGTACCTTCGGGAGGGGTTTACGAGCAGTACTTC
CSVEDIVPSGGVYEQYF
>.|TRBV21-1|TRBJ1-6|.|11
TGTGCCAGCAGCAAAGAGGCACGACTCCACTTT
CASSKEARLHF
>.|TRBV5-1|TRBJ1-1|.|14
TGCGCCAGCAGCTTGACAGGCAAGAACACTGAAGCTTTCTTT
CASSLTGKNTEAFF
>.|TRBV6-5|TRBJ1-1|TRBD1|14
TGTGCCAGCAGTTTGCAGGGGGTGAACACTGAAGCTTTCTTT
CASSLQGVNTEAFF
>.|TRBV4-1|TRBJ2-7|.|15
TGCGCCAGCAGCCAAGATAGCGTGCTATCCTACGAGCAGTACTTC
CASSQDSVLSYEQYF